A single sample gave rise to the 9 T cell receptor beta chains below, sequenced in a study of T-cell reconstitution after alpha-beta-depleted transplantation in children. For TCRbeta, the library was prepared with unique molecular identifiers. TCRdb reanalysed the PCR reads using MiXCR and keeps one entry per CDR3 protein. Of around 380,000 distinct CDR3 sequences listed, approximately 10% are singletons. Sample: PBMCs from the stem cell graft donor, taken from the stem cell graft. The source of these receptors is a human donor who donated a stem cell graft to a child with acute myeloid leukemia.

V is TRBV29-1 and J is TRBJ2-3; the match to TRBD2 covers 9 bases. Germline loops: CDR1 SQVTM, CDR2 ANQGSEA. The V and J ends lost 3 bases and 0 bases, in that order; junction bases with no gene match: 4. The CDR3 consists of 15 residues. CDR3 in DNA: TGCAGCGTTGATGGGCTAGCGGGGAGCACAGATACGCAGTATTTT. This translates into CSVDGLAGSTDTQYF.

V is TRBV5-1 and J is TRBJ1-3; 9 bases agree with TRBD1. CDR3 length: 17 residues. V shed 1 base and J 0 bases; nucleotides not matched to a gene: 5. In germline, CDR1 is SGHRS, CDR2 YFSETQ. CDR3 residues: CASSLYDRGDSGNTIYF. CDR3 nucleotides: TGCGCCAGCAGCTTGTACGACAGGGGGGACTCTGGAAACACCATATATTTT.

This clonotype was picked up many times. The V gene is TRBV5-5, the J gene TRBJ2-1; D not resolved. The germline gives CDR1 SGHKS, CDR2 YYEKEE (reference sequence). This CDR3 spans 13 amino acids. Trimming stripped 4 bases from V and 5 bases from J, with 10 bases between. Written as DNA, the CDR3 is TGTGCCAGCAGCGAAACAGTGGACAATGAGCAGTTCTTC. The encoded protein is CASSETVDNEQFF. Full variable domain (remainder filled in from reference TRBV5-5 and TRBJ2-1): DAGVTQSPTHLIKTRGQQVTLRCSPISGHKSVSWYQQVLGQGPQFIFQYYEKEERGRGNFPDRFSARQFPNYSSELNVNALLLGDSALYLCASSETVDNEQFFGPGTRLTVL.

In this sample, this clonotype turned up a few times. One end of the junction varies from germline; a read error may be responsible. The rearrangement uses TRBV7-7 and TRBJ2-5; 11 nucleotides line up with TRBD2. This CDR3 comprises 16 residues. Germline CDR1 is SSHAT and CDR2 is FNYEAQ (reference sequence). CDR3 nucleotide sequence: TGTGCTAGCAGATCACCACTAGCGGGGGTTTGGGAGACCCAGTACTTC. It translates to CASRSPLAGVWETQYF.

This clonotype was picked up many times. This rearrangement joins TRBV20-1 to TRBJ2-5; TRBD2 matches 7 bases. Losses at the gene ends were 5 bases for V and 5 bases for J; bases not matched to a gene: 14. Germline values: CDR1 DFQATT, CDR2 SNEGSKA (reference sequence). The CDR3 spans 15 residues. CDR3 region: CSASSTREFQETQYF. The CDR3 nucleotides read TGCAGTGCTTCATCGACGCGGGAGTTTCAGGAGACCCAGTACTTC.

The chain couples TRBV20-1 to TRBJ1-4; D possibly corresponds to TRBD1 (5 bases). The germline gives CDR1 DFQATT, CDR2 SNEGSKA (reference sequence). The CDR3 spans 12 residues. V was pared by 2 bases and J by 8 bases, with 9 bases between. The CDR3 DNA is TGCAGTGCTAGAAGGGGTGGGGAAAAACTGTTTTTT. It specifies CSARRGGEKLFF.

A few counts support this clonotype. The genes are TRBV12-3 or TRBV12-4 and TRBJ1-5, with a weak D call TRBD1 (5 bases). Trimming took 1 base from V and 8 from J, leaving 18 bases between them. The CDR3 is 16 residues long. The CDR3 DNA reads TGTGCCAGCAGTTTAGGTATGCGGGGGGGAATGGAGCCCCAGCATTTT. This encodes CASSLGMRGGMEPQHF.

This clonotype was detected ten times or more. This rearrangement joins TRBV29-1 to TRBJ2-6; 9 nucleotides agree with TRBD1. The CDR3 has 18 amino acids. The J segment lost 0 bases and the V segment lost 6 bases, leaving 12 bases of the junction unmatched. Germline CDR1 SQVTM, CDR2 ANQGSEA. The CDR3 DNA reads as TGCAGCGTCTTACACCGGGACAGGGACTACTCTGGGGCCAACGTCCTGACTTTC. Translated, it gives CSVLHRDRDYSGANVLTF.

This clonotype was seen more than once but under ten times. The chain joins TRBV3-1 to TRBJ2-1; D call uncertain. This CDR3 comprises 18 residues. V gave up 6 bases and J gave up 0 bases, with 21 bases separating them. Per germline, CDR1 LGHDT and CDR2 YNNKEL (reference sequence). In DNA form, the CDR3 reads TGTGCCAGCAGTTTCTTCGTTGTAGAAACGAGCTCCTACAATGAGCAGTTCTTC. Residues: CASSFFVVETSSYNEQFF.